Each of the 8 T cell receptor beta chains below was sequenced from the same sample in a study of blood T cells in healthy people across ages. Then a second PCR, running roughly 7 to 12 cycles, was carried out with a sample-barcoded 5' primer and a J-beta primer mix. TCRdb passed the 5' RACE reads through MiXCR, listing each CDR3 protein once. The profile shows approximately 1.5 million distinct CDR3 sequences, 40% to 45% of them singletons. The sample consisted of blood. Receptor source: a woman aged 18-29 years in good health.

The V and J genes are TRBV20-1 and TRBJ2-6; no definite D call. The V and J ends lost 3 bases and 1 base respectively, with 7 bases between them. Germline V gene data show CDR1 as DFQATT and CDR2 as SNEGSKA (reference sequence). This CDR3 comprises 14 residues. In nucleotides, the CDR3 is TGCAGTGCTAGTCTGGGGTCTGGGGCCAACGTCCTGACTTTC. This gives the protein CSASLGSGANVLTF.

The sample holds a few counts of this clonotype. The chain couples TRBV4-3 to TRBJ1-6; 9 bases are shared with TRBD1. J was trimmed by 5 bases and V by 4 bases; bases with no gene match: 9. Germline V gene data show CDR1 as LGHNA and CDR2 as YSLEER. This CDR3 contains 17 residues. Written as DNA, the CDR3 is TGCGCCAGCAGCCTCAGCGGGACAGGGATCGATAATTCACCCCTCCACTTT. This gives the protein CASSLSGTGIDNSPLHF.

This clonotype was seen many times. This chain uses TRBV4-1 with TRBJ2-1; 9 positions match TRBD2. J gave up 2 bases and V 0 bases, and 8 bases lay outside the gene matches. The CDR3 consists of 18 residues. Germline V gene lookup returns CDR1 MGHRA and CDR2 YSYEKL. The chain's CDR3 is CASSQDPSLAGPYNEQFF. The CDR3 region has the DNA TGCGCCAGCAGCCAAGATCCCAGTCTAGCGGGGCCCTACAATGAGCAGTTCTTC.

This sequence joins TRBV6-1 and TRBJ1-1; D is perhaps TRBD1 (6 bases). Germline V gene lookup returns CDR1 MNHNS and CDR2 SASEGT. V was trimmed by 1 base and J by 6 bases, leaving 15 bases between them. There are 15 residues in the CDR3. The CDR3 spells CASSEEATGRSEAFF. The CDR3 nucleotides are TGTGCCAGCAGTGAAGAGGCGACAGGTCGCTCTGAAGCTTTCTTT.

The chain combines TRBV5-1 with TRBJ2-5, with TRBD2 matching 12 bases. Gene TRBJ2-7 matches the end of the DNA better, so the J call may be wrong. The CDR3 is 17 amino acids. Germline V gives CDR1 SGHRS, CDR2 YFSETQ. In nucleotides, the CDR3 is TGCGCCAGCAGCTTGGAATATCTAGCGGGAGGGAACTACGAGCAGTACTTC. Encoded protein: CASSLEYLAGGNYEQYF.

This clonotype was counted a few times. This sequence joins TRBV4-1 and TRBJ2-7; possibly TRBD1 or TRBD2 for D (5 bases each). V gave up 1 base and J gave up 1 base, with 8 bases separating them. Germline V gene lookup returns CDR1 MGHRA and CDR2 YSYEKL. This CDR3 comprises 14 residues. The CDR3 DNA is TGCGCCAGCAGCCAAGGAGGGACGTCCTACGAGCAGTACTTC. Its protein product is CASSQGGTSYEQYF.

V usage is TRBV7-8 and J usage is TRBJ2-6; maybe TRBD2 (5 bases). The germline gives CDR1 SGHVS, CDR2 FQNEAQ. V was shortened by 2 bases and J by 0 bases, with 8 bases between the two germline ends. The CDR3 sequence is 16 residues long. CDR3 region: CASSLMGSSGANVLTF. The CDR3 DNA reads as TGTGCCAGCAGCTTAATGGGGAGCTCTGGGGCCAACGTCCTGACTTTC.

Only a few counts were recorded for this clonotype. The gene calls are TRBV20-1 and TRBJ1-1; the D is unclear. V lost 0 bases and J 1 base, leaving 6 bases between the germline ends. Germline CDR1 and CDR2: DFQATT and SNEGSKA (reference sequence). The CDR3 covers 13 residues. The CDR3 loop is CSARDARNTEAFF. The CDR3 DNA reads TGCAGTGCTAGAGATGCGAGGAACACTGAAGCTTTCTTT.